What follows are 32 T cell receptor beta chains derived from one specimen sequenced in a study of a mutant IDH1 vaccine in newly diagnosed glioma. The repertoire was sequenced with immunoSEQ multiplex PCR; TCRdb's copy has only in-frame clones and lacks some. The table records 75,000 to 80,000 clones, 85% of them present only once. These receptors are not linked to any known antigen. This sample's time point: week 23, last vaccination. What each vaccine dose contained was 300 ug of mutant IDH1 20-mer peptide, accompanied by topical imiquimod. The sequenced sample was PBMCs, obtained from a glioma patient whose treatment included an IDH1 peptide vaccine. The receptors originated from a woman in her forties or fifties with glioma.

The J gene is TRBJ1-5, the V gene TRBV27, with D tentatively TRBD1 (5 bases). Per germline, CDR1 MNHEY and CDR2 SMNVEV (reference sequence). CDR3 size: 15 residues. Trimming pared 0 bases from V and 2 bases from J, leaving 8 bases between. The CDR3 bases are TGTGCCAGCAGTTTATCAGGGGAGGGCAATCAGCCCCAGCATTTT. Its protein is CASSLSGEGNQPQHF.

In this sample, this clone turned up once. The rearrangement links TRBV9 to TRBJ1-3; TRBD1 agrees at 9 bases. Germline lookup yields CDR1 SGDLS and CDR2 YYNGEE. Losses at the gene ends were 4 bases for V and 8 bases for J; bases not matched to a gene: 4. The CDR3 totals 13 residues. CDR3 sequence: CASSSQGADTIYF. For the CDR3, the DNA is TGTGCCAGCAGCTCACAGGGGGCTGACACCATATATTTT.

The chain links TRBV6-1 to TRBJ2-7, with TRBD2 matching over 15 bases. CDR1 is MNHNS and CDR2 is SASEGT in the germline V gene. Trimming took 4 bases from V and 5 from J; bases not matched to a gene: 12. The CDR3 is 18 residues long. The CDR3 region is CASSVNRWTSGRADEQYF. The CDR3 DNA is TGTGCCAGCAGTGTAAACAGATGGACTAGCGGGAGGGCCGACGAGCAGTACTTC.

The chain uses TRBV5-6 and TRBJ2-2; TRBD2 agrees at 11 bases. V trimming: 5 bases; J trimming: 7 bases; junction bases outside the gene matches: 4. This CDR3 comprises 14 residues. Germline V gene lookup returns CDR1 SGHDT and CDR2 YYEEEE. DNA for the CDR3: TGTGCCAGCAGAACCGGGACTAGCGGCGGGGAGCTGTTTTTT. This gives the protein CASRTGTSGGELFF.

The CDR3 sequence is CASSLSYGEADQPQHF. The CDR3 DNA reads as TGTGCCAGCAGTTTATCGTACGGGGAGGCCGATCAGCCCCAGCATTTT. The chain combines TRBV27 with TRBJ1-5; no clear D gene. The CDR3 is made up of 16 amino acids. Germline V CDR1 and CDR2: MNHEY, SMNVEV (reference sequence). V dropped 0 bases and J dropped 5 bases, with 14 bases sitting between them.

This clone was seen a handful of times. The CDR3 DNA reads as TGCGCCAGCAGTGAACTCATATACACTGAAGCTTTCTTT. As protein: CASSELIYTEAFF. The chain uses TRBV10-1 and TRBJ1-1; D unclear. V was shortened by 3 bases and J by 3 bases, with 8 bases between the two germline ends. The germline gives CDR1 WNHNN, CDR2 SYGVQD (reference sequence). The CDR3 consists of 13 residues.

As DNA, the CDR3 is TGCGCCAGCCGCGGAGAGACTAGCGGGAATTTCGGTGAGCAGTTCTTC. It codes for CASRGETSGNFGEQFF. J is TRBJ2-1 and V is TRBV5-1; TRBD2 agrees at 11 bases. V trimming: 7 bases; J trimming: 9 bases; junction bases outside the gene matches: 15. Germline lookup yields CDR1 SGHRS and CDR2 YFSETQ. This CDR3 contains 16 residues.

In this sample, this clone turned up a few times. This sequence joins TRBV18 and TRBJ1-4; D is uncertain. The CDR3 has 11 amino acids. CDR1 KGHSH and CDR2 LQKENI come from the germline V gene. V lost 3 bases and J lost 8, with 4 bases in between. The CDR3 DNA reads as TGTGCCAGCTCACCGGAGGAAAAACTGTTTTTT. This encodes CASSPEEKLFF.

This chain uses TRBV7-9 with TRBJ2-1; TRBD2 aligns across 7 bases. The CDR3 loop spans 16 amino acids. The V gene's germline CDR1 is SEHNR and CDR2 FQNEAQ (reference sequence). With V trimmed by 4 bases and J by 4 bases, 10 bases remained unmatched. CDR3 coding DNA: TGTGCCAGCAGCTACGCTAGCGGAGCCAGGTACAATGAGCAGTTCTTC. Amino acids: CASSYASGARYNEQFF.

CDR3 nucleotides: TGCAGCGTTGAAGAGGTAGCGGGAGTAATCAATGAGCAGTTCTTC. It encodes CSVEEVAGVINEQFF. The chain is built from TRBV29-1 and TRBJ2-1; TRBD2 matches at 9 bases. The germline V gene has CDR1 SQVTM and CDR2 ANQGSEA. The V segment lost 0 bases and the J segment 6 bases; nucleotides outside the gene matches: 6. This CDR3 has 15 amino acids.

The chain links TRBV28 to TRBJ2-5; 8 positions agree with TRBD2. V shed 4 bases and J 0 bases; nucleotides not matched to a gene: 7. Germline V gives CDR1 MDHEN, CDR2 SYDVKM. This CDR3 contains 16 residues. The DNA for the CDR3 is TGTGCCAGCAGTTCAGGTGTAGCGGGGAACCAAGAGACCCAGTACTTC. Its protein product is CASSSGVAGNQETQYF.

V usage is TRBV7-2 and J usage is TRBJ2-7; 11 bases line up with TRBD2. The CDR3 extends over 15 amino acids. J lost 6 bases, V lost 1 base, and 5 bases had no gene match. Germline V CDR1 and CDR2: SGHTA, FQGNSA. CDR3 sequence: CASSLVRLAGREQYF. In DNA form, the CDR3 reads TGTGCCAGCAGCTTAGTTCGACTAGCGGGACGCGAGCAGTACTTC.

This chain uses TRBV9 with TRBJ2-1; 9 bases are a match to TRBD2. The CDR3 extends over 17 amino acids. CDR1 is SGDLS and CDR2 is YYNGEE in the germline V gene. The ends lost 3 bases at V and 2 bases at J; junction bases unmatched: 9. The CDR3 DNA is TGTGCCAGCAGCGCCCTCCTGGCGGGAGGGCCCTACAATGAGCAGTTCTTC. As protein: CASSALLAGGPYNEQFF. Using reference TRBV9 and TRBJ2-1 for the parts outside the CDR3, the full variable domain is DSGVTQTPKHLITATGQRVTLRCSPRSGDLSVYWYQQSLDQGLQFLIQYYNGEERAKGNILERFSAQQFPDLHSELNLSSLELGDSALYFCASSALLAGGPYNEQFFGPGTRLTVL.

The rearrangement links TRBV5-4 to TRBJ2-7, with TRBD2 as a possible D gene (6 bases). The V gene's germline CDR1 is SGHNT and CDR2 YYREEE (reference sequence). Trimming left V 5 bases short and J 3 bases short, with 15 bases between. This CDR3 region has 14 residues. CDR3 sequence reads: CASSLMPGVYEQYF. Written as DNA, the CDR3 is TGTGCCAGCAGTCTCATGCCGGGGGTCTACGAGCAGTACTTC.

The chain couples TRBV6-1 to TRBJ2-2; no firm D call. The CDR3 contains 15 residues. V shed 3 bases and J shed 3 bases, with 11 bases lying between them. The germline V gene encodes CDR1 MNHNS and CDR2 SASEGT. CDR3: CASSEDLRDTGELFF. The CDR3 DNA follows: TGTGCCAGCAGTGAGGATTTACGGGACACCGGGGAGCTGTTTTTT.

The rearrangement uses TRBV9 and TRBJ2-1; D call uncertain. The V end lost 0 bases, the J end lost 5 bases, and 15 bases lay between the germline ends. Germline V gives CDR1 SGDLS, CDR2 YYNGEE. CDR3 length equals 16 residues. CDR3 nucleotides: TGTGCCAGCAGCGTAGCCGGGTTAACTACCCACAATGAGCAGTTCTTC. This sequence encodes CASSVAGLTTHNEQFF.

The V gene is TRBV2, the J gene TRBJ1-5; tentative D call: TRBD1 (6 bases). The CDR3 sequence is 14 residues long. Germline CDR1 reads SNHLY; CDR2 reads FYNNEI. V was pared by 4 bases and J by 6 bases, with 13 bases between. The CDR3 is CASSAGRGGQPQHF. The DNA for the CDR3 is TGTGCCAGCAGTGCCGGCAGGGGAGGTCAGCCCCAGCATTTT.

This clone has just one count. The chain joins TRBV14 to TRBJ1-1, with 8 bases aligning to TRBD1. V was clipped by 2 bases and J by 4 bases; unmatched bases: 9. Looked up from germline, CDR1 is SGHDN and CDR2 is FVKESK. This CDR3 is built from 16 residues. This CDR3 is CASSQTQGAGVTEAFF. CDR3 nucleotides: TGTGCCAGCAGCCAAACTCAGGGGGCAGGTGTCACTGAAGCTTTCTTT.

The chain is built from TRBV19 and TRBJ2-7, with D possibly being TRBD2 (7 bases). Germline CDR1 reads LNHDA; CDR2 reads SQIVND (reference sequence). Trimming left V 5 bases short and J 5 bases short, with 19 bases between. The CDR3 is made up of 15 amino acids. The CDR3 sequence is CASSSRTAGLDEQYF. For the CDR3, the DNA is TGTGCCAGTAGTTCCCGGACAGCGGGACTGGACGAGCAGTACTTC.

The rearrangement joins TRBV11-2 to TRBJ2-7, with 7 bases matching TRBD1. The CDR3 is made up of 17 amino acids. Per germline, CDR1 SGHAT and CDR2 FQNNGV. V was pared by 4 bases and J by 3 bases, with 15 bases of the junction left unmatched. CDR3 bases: TGTGCCAGCAGCTCGCTTCGGACAGGTACGAAGGTCTACGAGCAGTACTTC. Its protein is CASSSLRTGTKVYEQYF.

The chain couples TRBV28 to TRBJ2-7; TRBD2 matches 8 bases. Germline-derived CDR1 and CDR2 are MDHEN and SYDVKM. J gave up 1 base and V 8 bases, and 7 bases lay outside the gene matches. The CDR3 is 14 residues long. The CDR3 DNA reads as TGTGCCAGCCTCAGCGGGAGCACGTCCTACGAGCAGTACTTC. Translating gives CASLSGSTSYEQYF.

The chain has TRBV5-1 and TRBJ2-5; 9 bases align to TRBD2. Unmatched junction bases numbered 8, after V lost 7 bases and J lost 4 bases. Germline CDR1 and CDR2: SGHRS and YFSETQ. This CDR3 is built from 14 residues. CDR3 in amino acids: CASQSAGGPETQYF. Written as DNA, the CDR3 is TGCGCCAGCCAGTCCGCGGGAGGGCCAGAGACCCAGTACTTC. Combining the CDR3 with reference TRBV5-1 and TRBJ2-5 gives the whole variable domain KAGVTQTPRYLIKTRGQQVTLSCSPISGHRSVSWYQQTPGQGLQFLFEYFSETQRNKGNFPGRFSGRQFSNSRSEMNVSTLELGDSALYLCASQSAGGPETQYFGPGTRLLVL.

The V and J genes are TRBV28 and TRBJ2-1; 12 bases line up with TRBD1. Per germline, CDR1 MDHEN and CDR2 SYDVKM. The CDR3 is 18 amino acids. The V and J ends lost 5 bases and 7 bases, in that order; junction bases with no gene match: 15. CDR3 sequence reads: CASSAHLGTGGDGNEQFF. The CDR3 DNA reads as TGTGCCAGCAGTGCACACCTCGGGACAGGGGGCGATGGGAATGAGCAGTTCTTC.

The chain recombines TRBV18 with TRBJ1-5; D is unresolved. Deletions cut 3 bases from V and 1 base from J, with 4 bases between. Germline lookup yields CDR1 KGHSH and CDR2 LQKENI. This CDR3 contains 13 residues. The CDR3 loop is CASSPGSNQPQHF. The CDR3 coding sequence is TGTGCCAGCTCACCTGGGAGCAATCAGCCCCAGCATTTT.

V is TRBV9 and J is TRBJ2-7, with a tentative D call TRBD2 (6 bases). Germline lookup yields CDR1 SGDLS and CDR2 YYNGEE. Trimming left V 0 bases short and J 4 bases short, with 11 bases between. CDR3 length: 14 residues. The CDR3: CASSVGAGGYEQYF. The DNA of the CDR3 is TGTGCCAGCAGCGTAGGGGCCGGGGGTTACGAGCAGTACTTC.

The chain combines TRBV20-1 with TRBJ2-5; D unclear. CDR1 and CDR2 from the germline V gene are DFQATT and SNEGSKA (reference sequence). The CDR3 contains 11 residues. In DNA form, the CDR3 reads TGCAGCTTCCGAATCAGGGAGACCCAGTACTTC. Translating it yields CSFRIRETQYF.

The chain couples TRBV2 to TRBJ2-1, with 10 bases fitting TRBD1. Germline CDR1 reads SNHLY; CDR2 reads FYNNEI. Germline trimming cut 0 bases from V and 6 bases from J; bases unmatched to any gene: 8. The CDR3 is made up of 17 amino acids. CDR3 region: CASSEALSGQGRNEQFF. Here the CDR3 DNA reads TGTGCCAGCAGTGAAGCGCTGTCGGGACAGGGGCGCAATGAGCAGTTCTTC.

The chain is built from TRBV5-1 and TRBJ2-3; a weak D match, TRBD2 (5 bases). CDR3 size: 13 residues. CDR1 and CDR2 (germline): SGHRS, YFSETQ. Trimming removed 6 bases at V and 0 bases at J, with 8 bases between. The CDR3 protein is CASTEGSTDTQYF. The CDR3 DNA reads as TGCGCCAGCACCGAGGGTAGCACAGATACGCAGTATTTT.

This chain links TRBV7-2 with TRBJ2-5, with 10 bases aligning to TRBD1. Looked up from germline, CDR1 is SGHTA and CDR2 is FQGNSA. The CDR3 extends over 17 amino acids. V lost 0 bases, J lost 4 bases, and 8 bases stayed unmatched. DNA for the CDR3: TGTGCCAGCAGCTTAGCGCGGGACAGGGGAAGTCGAGAGACCCAGTACTTC. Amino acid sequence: CASSLARDRGSRETQYF.

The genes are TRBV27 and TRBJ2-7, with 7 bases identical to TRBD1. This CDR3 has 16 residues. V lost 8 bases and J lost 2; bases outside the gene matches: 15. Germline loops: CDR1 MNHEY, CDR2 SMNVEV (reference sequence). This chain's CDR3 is CASSPSQGIVTYEQYF. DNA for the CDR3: TGTGCCAGCTCTCCTTCACAGGGGATAGTTACCTACGAGCAGTACTTC.

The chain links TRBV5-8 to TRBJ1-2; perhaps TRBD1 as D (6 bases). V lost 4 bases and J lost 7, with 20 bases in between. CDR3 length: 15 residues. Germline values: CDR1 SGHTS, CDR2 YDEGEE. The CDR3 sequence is CASSPPGTGASGYTF. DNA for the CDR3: TGTGCCAGCAGCCCCCCCGGTACGGGGGCCTCTGGCTACACCTTC.

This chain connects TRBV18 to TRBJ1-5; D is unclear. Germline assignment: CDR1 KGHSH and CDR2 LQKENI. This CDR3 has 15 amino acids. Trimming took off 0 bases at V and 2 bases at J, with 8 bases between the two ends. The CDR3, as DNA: TGTGCCAGCTCACCACCGATAACAGGCAATCAGCCCCAGCATTTT. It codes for CASSPPITGNQPQHF.